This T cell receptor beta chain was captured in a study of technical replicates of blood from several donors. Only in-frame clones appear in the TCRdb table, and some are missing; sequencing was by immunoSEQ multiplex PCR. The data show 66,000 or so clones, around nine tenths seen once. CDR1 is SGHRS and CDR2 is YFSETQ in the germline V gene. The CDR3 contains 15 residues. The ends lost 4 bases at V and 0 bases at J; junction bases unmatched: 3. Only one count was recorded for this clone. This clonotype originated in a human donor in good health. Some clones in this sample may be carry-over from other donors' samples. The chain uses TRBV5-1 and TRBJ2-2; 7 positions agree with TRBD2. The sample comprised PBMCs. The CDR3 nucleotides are TGCGCCAGCAGCGCTGGGACTACGAACACCGGGGAGCTGTTTTTT. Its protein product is CASSAGTTNTGELFF.